The sequence of this T cell receptor (beta chain) was determined in a study of shared clonotypes between healthy human individuals. Germline V CDR1 and CDR2: SGHTA, FQGNSA. CDR3 size: 15 residues. The V gene lost 5 bases and the J gene lost 5 bases, with 13 bases spanning the gap. Using immunoSEQ multiplex PCR, the repertoire was profiled, and TCRdb retains in-frame clones only, with some absent. The repertoire includes some 980,000 clones, approximately 80% of them detected once, and about 1.5% sits in the top ten. The receptor comes from a man between 18 and 35 years old in good health. This chain uses TRBV7-2 with TRBJ1-6, with no clear D. The sequencing input was memory CD4+ T cells sorted from blood. Subset here: CD45RA-negative fraction. The CDR3 bases are TGTGCCAGCAGCCCCGGCGTCACAGATAATTCACCCCTCCACTTT. This sequence encodes CASSPGVTDNSPLHF.